This T cell receptor beta chain was recovered during a study of T cell responses to AZD1222 COVID-19 vaccine. General observations from the study: Vaccine-related CD4 TCRs covered spike, predominating at 160-218 and 743-854. Recipients of two AZD1222 doses showed rising Spike-specific TCR breadth and depth. Samples come after the peak T cell response, not at day 14. The donors showed a predominance of white British ancestry and of females, with possible underestimation of clonal diversity.

The CDR3 sequence is 13 residues long. The V end was cut by 0 bases, the J end by 5 bases, with 8 bases between. Germline V lookup: CDR1 SEHNR, CDR2 FQNEAQ (reference sequence). For this clone: Its antigen is currently unknown.

Method: immunoSEQ multiplex PCR; TCRdb's copy keeps in-frame clones and lacks some. The data hold more than 85,000 clones, with around 90% observed a single time. The TCR was taken from an adult in good health. This sample comprised peripheral blood, obtained on day 0 of MenACWY control vaccination. The chain employs TRBV7-9 and TRBJ2-7; D is unclear. CDR3 loop: CASSLALGHEQYF. CDR3 coding DNA: TGTGCCAGCAGCTTAGCCCTCGGGCACGAGCAGTACTTC.